This T cell receptor beta chain stems from a study of T cell responses to AZD1222 COVID-19 vaccine. Details on this clone: Its antigen is not known.

Assay: immunoSEQ multiplex PCR; the TCRdb copy retains only in-frame clones and omits some. The sample includes roughly 150,000 clones, over 75% of them seen just once. Study-wide findings and caveats: White British ancestry dominated among donors, who included more females, and clonal diversity was possibly underestimated.

After removal of 5 bases from V and 3 bases from J, the junction contained 6 bases not matched to a gene. CDR1 SGHTA and CDR2 FQGNSA come from the germline V gene. The CDR3 has 15 amino acids. This chain uses TRBV7-2 with TRBJ2-3; the match to TRBD2 covers 9 bases. The source was peripheral blood, collected on day 0 of AZD1222 vaccination. The receptor was derived from an adult in good health. CDR3 sequence (DNA): TGTGCCAGCAGCATTAGCGGGAGTTGGACAGATACGCAGTATTTT. Its protein is CASSISGSWTDTQYF.